This T cell receptor beta chain was observed in a study of blood T cell repertoires in COVID-19. This clone was seen just once. This CDR3 region has 16 residues. Germline lookup yields CDR1 SGHVS and CDR2 FNYEAQ. Trimming shortened V by 6 bases and J by 1 base, and 15 bases separated the two germline ends. In the original workflow: From reference gene primer amplification, estimates of nucleated cell counts were derived. Sequenced by immunoSEQ multiplex PCR; TCRdb stores in-frame clones only, minus some. V and J calls and clone size are those listed in that table; D and trimming were worked out from the DNA. The sample includes some 270,000 clones, around nine tenths of them seen just once.

The V and J genes are TRBV7-6 and TRBJ2-2; D not certain. The source of this sequence is a man aged 45-60 years with acute or convalescent COVID-19. The source material was peripheral blood. Written as DNA, the CDR3 is TGTGCCAGCAGTGAGCTTCGGCAGGAGAACACCGGGGAGCTGTTTTTT. Amino acid sequence: CASSELRQENTGELFF.